One sample yielded the 12 T cell receptor beta chains listed below, sequenced in a study of vaccination and CD4 T cells after COVID-19. Treatment reported: approximately nine-day PBMC culture with coronavirus spike peptide pools or control peptides (ViraFEST assay). These receptors have no identified antigens. Oncomine TCR Beta short-read sequencing was applied to DNA from cultured CD4+ T cells. TCRdb re-analysed the PCR reads in MiXCR, keeping a single row per CDR3 protein. The table records fewer than 15,000 distinct CDR3 sequences, 65% to 80% of them present only once. Material for sequencing was CD4+ T cells from blood, cultured in vitro. The receptors here all came from a human donor who had recovered from COVID-19.

This clonotype showed up just a few times. V gene TRBV20-1 combines with J gene TRBJ2-1; 7 bases map to TRBD2. Germline CDR1 and CDR2: DFQATT and SNEGSKA (reference sequence). The CDR3 length is 15 residues. The J segment lost 4 bases and the V segment lost 5 bases, leaving 11 bases of the junction unmatched. The CDR3 DNA sequence: TGCAGTGCTCCCAACCCGGGACTATCTTACAATGAGCAGTTCTTC. This codes for CSAPNPGLSYNEQFF.

This chain links TRBV2 with TRBJ2-2; 9 positions agree with TRBD1. The V segment lost 6 bases and the J segment 4 bases; nucleotides outside the gene matches: 9. The V gene's germline CDR1 is SNHLY and CDR2 FYNNEI. The CDR3 length is 16 residues. In nucleotides, the CDR3 is TGTGCCAGCAGCGTAGTCGGGACAGGGCTCACCGGGGAGCTGTTTTTT. It codes for CASSVVGTGLTGELFF.

The V gene is TRBV29-1, the J gene TRBJ1-5, with D maybe TRBD1 (5 bases). The CDR3 has 15 residues. V lost 1 base to trimming and J lost 3 bases, with 13 bases between them. Germline V gene data show CDR1 as SQVTM and CDR2 as ANQGSEA. The DNA of the CDR3 is TGCAGCGTTGAAGTGGGTTTGGGACCCAATCAGCCCCAGCATTTT. Its protein product is CSVEVGLGPNQPQHF.

The rearrangement uses TRBV12-3 or TRBV12-4 and TRBJ1-4, with D possibly TRBD1 on 5 matching bases. This CDR3 region has 14 residues. Trimming left V 3 bases short and J 8 bases short, with 13 bases between. CDR3 bases: TGTGCCAGCAGTTTTGGGGGGGGAGAGGAAAAACTGTTTTTT. Protein: CASSFGGGEEKLFF.

The genes are TRBV12-3 or TRBV12-4 and TRBJ1-2; no definite D call. The CDR3 totals 12 residues. The V and J ends lost 4 bases and 4 bases respectively, with 7 bases between them. The CDR3 nucleotides are TGTGCCAGCAGTTACCGGACCTATGGCTACACCTTC. This codes for CASSYRTYGYTF.

The CDR3 loop is CSARDPLRERTGELFF. Here the CDR3 DNA reads TGCAGTGCTAGAGATCCCCTGCGGGAGAGGACCGGGGAGCTGTTTTTT. The chain links TRBV20-1 to TRBJ2-2; the match to TRBD2 covers 7 bases. The CDR3 runs 16 residues. With 0 bases clipped from V and 5 bases from J, the junction kept 9 bases outside the gene matches. Germline CDR1 is DFQATT and CDR2 is SNEGSKA (reference sequence).

V gene TRBV7-2 combines with J gene TRBJ2-3, with no clear D. The CDR3 consists of 17 residues. V lost 2 bases, J lost 1 base, and 16 bases lay in between. Germline V CDR1 and CDR2: SGHTA, FQGNSA. CDR3 residues: CASSLTRSGVGTDTQYF. The CDR3 DNA follows: TGTGCCAGCAGCTTAACAAGGAGTGGGGTCGGCACAGATACGCAGTATTTT.

The V and J genes are TRBV5-8 and TRBJ1-2; TRBD1 aligns across 9 bases. Losses at the gene ends were 5 bases for V and 5 bases for J; bases not matched to a gene: 10. This CDR3 region has 15 residues. The V gene's germline CDR1 is SGHTS and CDR2 YDEGEE. The CDR3 spells CASRRDRERWYGYTF. For the CDR3, the DNA is TGTGCCAGCAGACGGGACAGGGAGAGATGGTATGGCTACACCTTC.

This sequence joins TRBV7-3 and TRBJ2-3, with 8 bases fitting TRBD2. The trim removed 4 bases at V and 3 bases at J, leaving 15 bases unmatched. Germline assignment: CDR1 SGHTA and CDR2 FQGTGA. The CDR3 length is 18 residues. The CDR3 spells CASSSQGSGGGWTDTQYF. CDR3 bases: TGTGCCAGCAGCTCCCAGGGTTCCGGGGGGGGCTGGACAGATACGCAGTATTTT.

The CDR3: CASSYQGGGNQPQHF. The CDR3 DNA follows: TGTGCCAGCAGTTATCAGGGGGGTGGCAATCAGCCCCAGCATTTT. The chain has TRBV6-5 and TRBJ1-5; TRBD1 agrees at 7 bases. Per germline, CDR1 MNHEY and CDR2 SVGAGI. With 3 bases clipped from V and 2 bases from J, the junction kept 4 bases outside the gene matches. There are 15 residues in the CDR3.

This chain joins TRBV6-2 or TRBV6-3 and TRBJ1-2; 10 bases align to TRBD1. Germline CDR1 MNHEY, CDR2 SVGEGT. The CDR3 is made up of 19 amino acids. The trim removed 6 bases at V and 1 base at J, leaving 17 bases unmatched. In DNA, the CDR3 is TGTGCCAGCAGCCCAGACAGGGGGCGGATTTCCGGAAATAACTATGGCTACACCTTC. This encodes CASSPDRGRISGNNYGYTF.

The CDR3: CSARSQLNQPQHF. CDR3 nucleotides: TGCAGTGCTAGGTCACAGCTCAATCAGCCCCAGCATTTT. The chain carries TRBV20-1 and TRBJ1-5; D gene ambiguous. This CDR3 spans 13 amino acids. V lost 3 bases to trimming and J lost 3 bases, with 9 bases between them. CDR1 and CDR2 from the germline V gene are DFQATT and SNEGSKA (reference sequence).